The present T cell receptor (beta chain) was sequenced within a study of blood T cell repertoires in COVID-19. The V gene's germline CDR1 is SGHDT and CDR2 YYEEEE. V was cut by 1 base and J by 0 bases, with 7 bases left in between. The CDR3 length is 14 residues. Some clones are missing from TCRdb's copy, which holds only in-frame ones; the method was immunoSEQ multiplex PCR. The sample includes 300,000 to 350,000 clones, about 90% of them seen just once. The rearrangement uses TRBV5-6 and TRBJ1-1; no clear D. The receptor comes from a man younger than 35 with active or convalescent COVID-19. The sequenced sample was peripheral blood. This CDR3 is CASSLPGMNTEAFF. The CDR3 nucleotides are TGTGCCAGCAGCTTGCCAGGCATGAACACTGAAGCTTTCTTT.